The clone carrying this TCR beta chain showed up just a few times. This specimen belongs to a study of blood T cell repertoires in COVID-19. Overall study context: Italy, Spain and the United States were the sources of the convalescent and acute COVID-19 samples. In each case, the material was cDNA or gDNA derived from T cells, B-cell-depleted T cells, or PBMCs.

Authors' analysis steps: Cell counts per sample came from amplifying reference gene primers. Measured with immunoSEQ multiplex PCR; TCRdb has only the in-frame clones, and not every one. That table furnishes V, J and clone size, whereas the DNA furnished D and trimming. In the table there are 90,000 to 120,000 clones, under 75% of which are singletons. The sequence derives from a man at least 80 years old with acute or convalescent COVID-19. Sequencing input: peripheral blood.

CDR3 sequence (DNA): TGCGCCAGCAGCTTGGAAGGGGGTGAGCAGTTCTTC. Its translation is CASSLEGGEQFF. The chain has TRBV5-1 and TRBJ2-1; possibly TRBD1 for D (6 bases). The CDR3 consists of 12 residues. CDR1 is SGHRS and CDR2 is YFSETQ in the germline V gene. With 0 bases removed from V and 9 bases from J, the gap between germline ends came to 7 bases.